Shown below are 15 T cell receptor beta chains from a single sample sequenced in a study of a mutant IDH1 vaccine in newly diagnosed glioma. Time point of the sample: week 5, during vaccination. Topical imiquimod accompanied each vaccine dose, which consisted of 300 ug of mutant IDH1 20-mer peptide. The data were produced by immunoSEQ multiplex PCR, yet TCRdb's version contains in-frame clones alone and is incomplete. This sample yields roughly 30,000 clones, of which approximately 86% are seen a single time; around 3% belongs to the top ten. These receptors are not linked to any known antigen. The sequencing used peripheral blood mononuclear cells (PBMCs), collected from a glioma patient whose treatment included an IDH1 peptide vaccine. The receptor source for this set is a woman between 40 and 50 years old with glioma. Some clones in this sample may be carry-over from other donors' samples.

This chain uses TRBV29-1 with TRBJ2-7; TRBD1 agrees at 7 bases. The CDR3 is made up of 15 amino acids. V trimming: 3 bases; J trimming: 4 bases; junction bases outside the gene matches: 12. Germline CDR1 reads SQVTM; CDR2 reads ANQGSEA. CDR3 DNA: TGCAGCGTTGATGAGAGCATGGGCAGGGGGTACGAGCAGTACTTC. It specifies CSVDESMGRGYEQYF.

This clone was detected a few times. V is TRBV5-4 and J is TRBJ2-3; either TRBD1 or TRBD2 may supply D (5 bases each). The length of the CDR3 is 15 residues. Germline CDR1 and CDR2: SGHNT and YYREEE (reference sequence). Between the trimmed V and J ends, which lost 4 bases and 1 base, there was a span of 13 bases. CDR3 bases: TGTGCCAGCAGCGCGCCGGGACGAGGCACAGATACGCAGTATTTT. Protein: CASSAPGRGTDTQYF.

A few counts support this clone. The gene calls are TRBV7-2 and TRBJ1-2; tentatively, D is TRBD1 (5 bases). The length of the CDR3 is 17 residues. Trimming pared 2 bases from V and 4 bases from J, leaving 20 bases between. Germline V gene data show CDR1 as SGHTA and CDR2 as FQGNSA. The CDR3 is CASSLLAGTKGSYGYTF. The CDR3 coding sequence is TGTGCCAGCAGCTTATTAGCAGGAACTAAGGGGTCCTATGGCTACACCTTC.

CDR3 in amino acids: CASRPQGQGVGGPQYF. In nucleotides, the CDR3 is TGTGCCAGCAGACCCCAAGGACAGGGGGTCGGGGGGCCGCAGTATTTT. The chain carries TRBV28 and TRBJ2-3, with 10 bases lining up with TRBD1. With V trimmed by 6 bases and J by 10 bases, 16 bases remained unmatched. From germline, CDR1 is MDHEN and CDR2 SYDVKM. The length of the CDR3 is 16 residues.

The rearrangement uses TRBV28 and TRBJ1-5; TRBD1 aligns across 9 bases. Germline lookup yields CDR1 MDHEN and CDR2 SYDVKM. V was pared by 3 bases and J by 6 bases, with 9 bases of the junction left unmatched. The CDR3 runs to 16 residues. The CDR3 spells CASSFRGQGRSQPQHF. The CDR3 region has the DNA TGTGCCAGCAGTTTCCGTGGACAGGGGAGGAGTCAGCCCCAGCATTTT.

The chain carries TRBV9 and TRBJ1-2; D remains unclear. Trimming pared 3 bases from V and 4 bases from J, leaving 19 bases between. This CDR3 is 16 amino acids long. Germline V gene lookup returns CDR1 SGDLS and CDR2 YYNGEE. For the CDR3, the DNA is TGTGCCAGCAGCGAAGAGGACGGATCGCGTCTCTATGGCTACACCTTC. Its translation is CASSEEDGSRLYGYTF.

This clone was seen a single time. The V and J genes are TRBV6-5 and TRBJ2-5; D remains unclear. This CDR3 has 15 residues. Germline CDR1 and CDR2: MNHEY and SVGAGI. The germline V and J ends were trimmed by 0 bases and 4 bases, with 12 bases remaining between them. The chain's CDR3 is CASSYSNSYGETQYF. CDR3 in DNA: TGTGCCAGCAGTTACTCGAACAGCTACGGAGAGACCCAGTACTTC.

The chain recombines TRBV19 with TRBJ1-5; D is uncertain. Trimming removed 2 bases at V and 7 bases at J, with 18 bases between. This CDR3 is 16 amino acids long. Germline lookup yields CDR1 LNHDA and CDR2 SQIVND (reference sequence). Written as DNA, the CDR3 is TGTGCCAGTAGTATAAGTTACGTGAGCCCATCACAGCCCCAGCATTTT. Protein: CASSISYVSPSQPQHF.

J is TRBJ1-5 and V is TRBV19; D is uncertain. Germline CDR1 is LNHDA and CDR2 is SQIVND (reference sequence). Deletions cut 11 bases from V and 5 bases from J, with 16 bases between. The CDR3 spans 13 residues. The CDR3 sequence: CALLRWGDQPQHF. In DNA, the CDR3 is TGTGCCCTCCTCCGGTGGGGAGATCAGCCCCAGCATTTT.

The chain recombines TRBV7-2 with TRBJ1-1; no clear D. The CDR3 spans 17 residues. Germline values: CDR1 SGHTA, CDR2 FQGNSA. Trimming pared 5 bases from V and 4 bases from J, leaving 23 bases between. CDR3 bases: TGTGCCAGCAGCGACACCGTAGGTAGGGTTCGGGGCACTGAAGCTTTCTTT. Translating it yields CASSDTVGRVRGTEAFF.

For the CDR3, the DNA is TGTGCCAGCACACCGGGACTAGCGGGAGACAATGAGCAGTTCTTC. As protein: CASTPGLAGDNEQFF. This chain links TRBV6-6 with TRBJ2-1, with 14 bases fitting TRBD2. Unmatched junction bases numbered 4, after V lost 7 bases and J lost 5 bases. The CDR3 is made up of 15 amino acids. Germline V gene lookup returns CDR1 MNHNY and CDR2 SVGAGI (reference sequence).

A single count supports this clone. J is TRBJ2-3 and V is TRBV5-4, with D possibly matching TRBD2 (6 bases). There are 15 residues in the CDR3. Per germline, CDR1 SGHNT and CDR2 YYREEE (reference sequence). V lost 3 bases and J 0 bases, leaving 11 bases between the germline ends. The CDR3 sequence is CASSSRTISTDTQYF. CDR3 coding DNA: TGTGCCAGCAGCTCCCGGACTATTAGCACAGATACGCAGTATTTT. Drawing the rest from reference TRBV5-4 and TRBJ2-3, the complete variable domain is ETGVTQSPTHLIKTRGQQVTLRCSSQSGHNTVSWYQQALGQGPQFIFQYYREEENGRGNFPPRFSGLQFPNYSSELNVNALELDDSALYLCASSSRTISTDTQYFGPGTRLTVL.

This clone was observed once. This chain joins TRBV7-2 and TRBJ2-2; D is perhaps TRBD2 (6 bases). The CDR3 runs to 16 residues. Germline values: CDR1 SGHTA, CDR2 FQGNSA. The V end was cut by 5 bases, the J end by 7 bases, with 20 bases between. CDR3 residues: CASSLGLFATDGELFF. The CDR3 coding sequence is TGTGCCAGCAGCCTTGGACTATTTGCGACTGACGGGGAGCTGTTTTTT.

The chain has TRBV29-1 and TRBJ2-7; D may be TRBD2 (5 bases). Trimming removed 4 bases at V and 0 bases at J, with 16 bases between. The CDR3 loop spans 15 amino acids. Germline loops: CDR1 SQVTM, CDR2 ANQGSEA. This CDR3 is CSVGGLSASSYEQYF. For the CDR3, the DNA is TGCAGCGTTGGCGGGTTGTCCGCAAGCTCCTACGAGCAGTACTTC.

V usage is TRBV9 and J usage is TRBJ2-5, with 7 bases fitting TRBD1. CDR3 length equals 14 residues. Germline lookup yields CDR1 SGDLS and CDR2 YYNGEE. The trim removed 0 bases at V and 5 bases at J, leaving 4 bases unmatched. The CDR3 region is CASSVGTGEETQYF. The CDR3, as DNA: TGTGCCAGCAGCGTAGGAACAGGGGAGGAGACCCAGTACTTC.